The 2 T cell receptor beta chains in this list originate from one sample, sequenced in a study of blood T cell repertoires in COVID-19. The protocol was immunoSEQ multiplex PCR, while the TCRdb copy is restricted to in-frame clones and leaves out a portion. The sample has tens of thousands of clones, roughly 87% seen once. Material: peripheral blood. The receptors derive from a man aged 45-65 years with acute or convalescent COVID-19.

This chain links TRBV19 with TRBJ2-7, with D unresolved. This CDR3 spans 13 amino acids. CDR1 is LNHDA, CDR2 SQIVND, per germline (reference sequence). V lost 3 bases to trimming and J lost 2 bases, with 8 bases between them. The CDR3 bases are TGTGCCAGTAGTATTAACAAAGCCTACGAGCAGTACTTC. It codes for CASSINKAYEQYF. Combining the CDR3 with reference TRBV19 and TRBJ2-7 gives the whole variable domain DGGITQSPKYLFRKEGQNVTLSCEQNLNHDAMYWYRQDPGQGLRLIYYSQIVNDFQKGDIAEGYSVSREKKESFPLTVTSAQKNPTAFYLCASSINKAYEQYFGPGTRLTVT.

The chain joins TRBV7-9 to TRBJ2-5, with D maybe TRBD1 (6 bases). CDR1 SEHNR and CDR2 FQNEAQ come from the germline V gene (reference sequence). V was shortened by 5 bases and J by 2 bases, with 18 bases between the two germline ends. This CDR3 region has 16 residues. CDR3 in amino acids: CASSRRRTEIQETQYF. In nucleotides, the CDR3 is TGTGCCAGCAGCAGGCGCAGGACAGAGATTCAAGAGACCCAGTACTTC. The whole variable domain, filled in from reference TRBV7-9 and TRBJ2-5, reads DTGVSQNPRHKITKRGQNVTFRCDPISEHNRLYWYRQTLGQGPEFLTYFQNEAQLEKSRLLSDRFSAERPKGSFSTLEIQRTEQGDSAMYLCASSRRRTEIQETQYFGPGTRLLVL.